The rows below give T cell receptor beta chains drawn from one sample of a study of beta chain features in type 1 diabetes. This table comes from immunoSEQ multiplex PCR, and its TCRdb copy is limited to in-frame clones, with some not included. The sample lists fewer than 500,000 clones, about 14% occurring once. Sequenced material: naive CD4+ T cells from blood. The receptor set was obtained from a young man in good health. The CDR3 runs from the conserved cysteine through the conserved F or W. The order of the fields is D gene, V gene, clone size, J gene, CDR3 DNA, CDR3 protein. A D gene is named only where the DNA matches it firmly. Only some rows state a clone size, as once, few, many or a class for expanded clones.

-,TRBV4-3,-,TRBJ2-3,TGCGCCAGCAGCCAAGATTCGGGTTCGTGGACGCAGTATTTT,CASSQDSGSWTQYF
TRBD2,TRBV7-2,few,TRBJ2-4,TGTGCCAGCAGCTTGGGAGGGGCCAGCATTCAGTACTTC,CASSLGGASIQYF
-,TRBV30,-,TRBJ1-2,TGTGCCTGGACGGCGGGGGCTCCCTATGGCTACACCTTC,CAWTAGAPYGYTF
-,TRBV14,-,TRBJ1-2,TGTGCCAGCAGCCAGGGTTTCTATGGCTACACCTTC,CASSQGFYGYTF
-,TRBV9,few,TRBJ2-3,TGTGCCAGCAGCCCCGACGGGAGACGGGCAGATACGCAGTATTTT,CASSPDGRRADTQYF
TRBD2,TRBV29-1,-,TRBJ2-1,TGCAGCGTCGCTAGCGGGCAGAGCTCCTACAATGAGCAGTTCTTC,CSVASGQSSYNEQFF
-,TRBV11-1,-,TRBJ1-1,TGTGCCAGCAGCCCAGACAGGCAGAACACTGAAGCTTTCTTT,CASSPDRQNTEAFF
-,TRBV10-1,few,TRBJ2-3,TGCGCCAGCAGTGAGTTCGGCGGGGGCCGGTTAGATACGCAGTATTTT,CASSEFGGGRLDTQYF
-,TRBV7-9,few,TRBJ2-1,TGTGCCAGCAGCCGTTCAGGGGCTGTAATCTACAATGAGCAGTTCTTC,CASSRSGAVIYNEQFF
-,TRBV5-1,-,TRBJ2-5,TGCGCCAGCACCTCCCTCAGCGGAGAGACCCAGTACTTC,CASTSLSGETQYF
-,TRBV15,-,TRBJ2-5,TGTGCCACCAGCAGAGAAGGCCGTGGGCCTGAGACCCAGTACTTC,CATSREGRGPETQYF
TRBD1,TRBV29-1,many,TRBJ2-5,TGCAGCGCGGACAGGGGAATCGAGACCCAGTACTTC,CSADRGIETQYF
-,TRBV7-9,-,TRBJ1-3,TGTGCCAGCAGCTTAGCCCAGGGAAACACCATATATTTT,CASSLAQGNTIYF
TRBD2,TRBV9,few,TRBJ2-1,TGTGCCAGCAGCACTAGAGTGGGAGGGCCTCCGGTTGAGCAGTTCTTC,CASSTRVGGPPVEQFF
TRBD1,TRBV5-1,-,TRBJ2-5,TGCGCCAGCAGCTTGGGGGACAGCCAAGAGACCCAGTACTTC,CASSLGDSQETQYF
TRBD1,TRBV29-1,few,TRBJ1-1,TGCAGCGTCGATAGGACAGGGGGGAACACTGAAGCTTTCTTT,CSVDRTGGNTEAFF
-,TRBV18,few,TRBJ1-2,TGTGCCAGCTCAGAACTTAACTATGGCTACACCTTC,CASSELNYGYTF
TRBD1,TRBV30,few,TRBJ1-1,TGTGCCTGGAGAAGGGGGCGAAAGAACACTGAAGCTTTCTTT,CAWRRGRKNTEAFF
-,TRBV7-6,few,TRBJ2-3,TGTGCCAGCAGCTTAGTGTCCCAGGGAGCCACAGATACGCAGTATTTT,CASSLVSQGATDTQYF
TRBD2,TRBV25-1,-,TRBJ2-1,TGTGCCAGCAGCGTAGCGGGTGTCAGGAATGAGCAGTTCTTC,CASSVAGVRNEQFF
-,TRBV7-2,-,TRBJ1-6,TGTGCCAGCAGCTTAAGGAGGACATTCGAATCACCCCTCCACTTT,CASSLRRTFESPLHF
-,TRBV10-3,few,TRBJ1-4,TGTGCCATACGCGTCGGCACTAATGAAAAACTGTTTTTT,CAIRVGTNEKLFF
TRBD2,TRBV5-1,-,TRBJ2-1,TGCGCCAGCAGGGGACTAGCGGGAGAACACGAGCAGTTCTTC,CASRGLAGEHEQFF
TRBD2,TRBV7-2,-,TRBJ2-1,TGTGCCAGCAGCTCAGACGGGACTAGCGGGTACAATGAGCAGTTCTTC,CASSSDGTSGYNEQFF
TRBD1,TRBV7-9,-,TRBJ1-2,TGTGCCAGCAGCCGCTGGGACAGGGGGCAGTCTAACTATGGCTACACCTTC,CASSRWDRGQSNYGYTF
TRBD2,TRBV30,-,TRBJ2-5,TGTGCCTGGAGTAATGGGGGAGGGAGACAAGAGACCCAGTACTTC,CAWSNGGGRQETQYF
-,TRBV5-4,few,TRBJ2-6,TGTGCCAGCAGCTTGCGGACGCTGCTTGGCTCTGGGGCCAACGTCCTGACTTTC,CASSLRTLLGSGANVLTF
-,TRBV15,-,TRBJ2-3,TGTGCCACCAGCAGAGATTATTTGTCGGTCGACCGGGGCCCTAACGATACGCAGTATTTT,CATSRDYLSVDRGPNDTQYF